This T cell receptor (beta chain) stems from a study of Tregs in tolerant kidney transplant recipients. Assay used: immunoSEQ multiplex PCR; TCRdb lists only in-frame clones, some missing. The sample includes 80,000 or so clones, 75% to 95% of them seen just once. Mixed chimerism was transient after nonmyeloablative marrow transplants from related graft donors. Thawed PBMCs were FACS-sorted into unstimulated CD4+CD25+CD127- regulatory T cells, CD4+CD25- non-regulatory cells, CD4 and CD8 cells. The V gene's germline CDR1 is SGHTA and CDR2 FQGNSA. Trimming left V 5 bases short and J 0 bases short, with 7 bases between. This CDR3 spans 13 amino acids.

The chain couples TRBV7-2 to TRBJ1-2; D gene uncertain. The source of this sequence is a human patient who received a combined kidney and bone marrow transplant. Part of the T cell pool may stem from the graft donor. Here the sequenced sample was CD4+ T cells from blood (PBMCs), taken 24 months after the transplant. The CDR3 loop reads CASSHTTNYGYTF. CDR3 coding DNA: TGTGCCAGCAGCCACACAACTAACTATGGCTACACCTTC.